This T cell receptor (beta chain) was sequenced in a study of blood T cell repertoires in COVID-19. TCRdb keeps only in-frame clones here, not all; method: immunoSEQ multiplex PCR. Of tens of thousands of clones listed, around 89% are singletons. This receptor was obtained from a man aged 60 to 75 with active or convalescent COVID-19. The source material was peripheral blood.

The CDR3 protein is CGQQGVQFQETQYF. The CDR3 nucleotides read TGTGGCCAGCAGGGTGTGCAGTTCCAAGAGACCCAGTACTTC. The chain uses TRBV6-4 and TRBJ2-5; possibly TRBD1 for D (5 bases). Germline V gene data show CDR1 as MRHNA and CDR2 as SNTAGT. The CDR3 extends over 14 amino acids.